The clone carrying this TCR beta chain is judged large (0.1 to 1%). Its specificity is unknown. No cell sorting was done before RNA was extracted from the tissue. This CDR3 comprises 15 residues. Trimming shortened V by 2 bases and J by 11 bases, and 21 bases separated the two germline ends. The germline CDR1 and CDR2 sequences are MNHEY and SVGAGI. A modified ARM-PCR protocol with three rounds of nested PCR amplified TCRbeta. From the multiplex PCR reads, TCRdb called clonotypes with MiXCR, one entry per CDR3 protein. This sample has some 93,000 distinct CDR3 sequences; about 66% occur once, and the top ten carry around 16%. This record belongs to a study of tumor and adjacent non-tumor tissue in lung cancer. Study background: Aged about 31 to 80 years, patients included 10 men and a few women with stage I to III disease.

Study results and caveats: Top 100 clones took a larger repertoire share in normal lung.

The clonotype was recovered from a man in his sixties with non-small cell lung cancer. The chain carries TRBV6-5 and TRBJ1-1; maybe TRBD1 (5 bases). Sequenced material: lung tumor tissue. This CDR3 is CASSYRAQSQGRAFF. CDR3 DNA: TGTGCCAGCAGTTACAGGGCCCAGAGTCAGGGACGGGCTTTCTTT.